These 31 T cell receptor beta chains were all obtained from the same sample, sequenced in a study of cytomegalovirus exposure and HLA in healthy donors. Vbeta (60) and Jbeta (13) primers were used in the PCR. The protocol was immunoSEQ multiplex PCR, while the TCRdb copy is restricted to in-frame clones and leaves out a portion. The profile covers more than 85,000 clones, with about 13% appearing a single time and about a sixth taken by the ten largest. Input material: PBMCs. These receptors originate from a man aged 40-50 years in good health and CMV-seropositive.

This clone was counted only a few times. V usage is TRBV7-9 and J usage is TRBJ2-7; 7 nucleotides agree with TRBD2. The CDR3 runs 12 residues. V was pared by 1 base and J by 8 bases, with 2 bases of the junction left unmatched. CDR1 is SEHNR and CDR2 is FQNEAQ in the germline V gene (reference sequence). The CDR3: CASSLGGGKQYF. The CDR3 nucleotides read TGTGCCAGCAGCTTAGGGGGGGGGAAGCAGTACTTC. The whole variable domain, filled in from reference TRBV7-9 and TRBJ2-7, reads DTGVSQNPRHKITKRGQNVTFRCDPISEHNRLYWYRQTLGQGPEFLTYFQNEAQLEKSRLLSDRFSAERPKGSFSTLEIQRTEQGDSAMYLCASSLGGGKQYFGPGTRLTVT.

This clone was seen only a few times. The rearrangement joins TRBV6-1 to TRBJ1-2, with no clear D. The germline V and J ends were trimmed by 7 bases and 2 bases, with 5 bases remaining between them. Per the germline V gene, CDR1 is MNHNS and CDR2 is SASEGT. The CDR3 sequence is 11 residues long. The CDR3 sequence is CASTQNYGYTF. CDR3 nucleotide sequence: TGTGCCAGCACACAGAACTATGGCTACACCTTC.

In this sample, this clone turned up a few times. The CDR3: CASSDSSVQSKQYF. CDR3 DNA: TGCGCCAGCAGTGATTCTAGCGTTCAGTCTAAGCAGTACTTC. The chain couples TRBV10-1 to TRBJ2-7; tentative D call: TRBD2 (6 bases). V was clipped by 3 bases and J by 8 bases, with 17 bases between them. The germline CDR1 and CDR2 sequences are WNHNN and SYGVQD (reference sequence). CDR3 length: 14 amino acids.

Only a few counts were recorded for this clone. In nucleotides, the CDR3 is TGTGCCAGCAGTACCCGGACAGTACAAAAAGAAAAACTGTTTTTT. Its protein is CASSTRTVQKEKLFF. J is TRBJ1-4 and V is TRBV6-1; a possible D gene is TRBD1 (6 bases). V shed 5 bases and J shed 8 bases, with 18 bases lying between them. This CDR3 has 15 amino acids. The germline V gene encodes CDR1 MNHNS and CDR2 SASEGT.

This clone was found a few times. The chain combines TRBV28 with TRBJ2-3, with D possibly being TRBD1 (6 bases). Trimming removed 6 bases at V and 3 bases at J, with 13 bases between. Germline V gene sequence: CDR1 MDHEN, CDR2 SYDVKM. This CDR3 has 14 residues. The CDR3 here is CASSRQEITDTQYF. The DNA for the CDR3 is TGTGCCAGCAGCCGACAGGAGATAACAGATACGCAGTATTTT. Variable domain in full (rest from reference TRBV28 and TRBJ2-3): DVKVTQSSRYLVKRTGEKVFLECVQDMDHENMFWYRQDPGLGLRLIYFSYDVKMKEKGDIPEGYSVSREKKERFSLILESASTNQTSMYLCASSRQEITDTQYFGPGTRLTVL.

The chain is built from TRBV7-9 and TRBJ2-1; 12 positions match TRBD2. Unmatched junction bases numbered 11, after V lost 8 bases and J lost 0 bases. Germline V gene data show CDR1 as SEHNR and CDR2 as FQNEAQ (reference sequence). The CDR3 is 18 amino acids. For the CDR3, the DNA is TGTGCCAGCTCCCGGGGACTAGCGGGTACTAGCTCCTACAATGAGCAGTTCTTC. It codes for CASSRGLAGTSSYNEQFF.

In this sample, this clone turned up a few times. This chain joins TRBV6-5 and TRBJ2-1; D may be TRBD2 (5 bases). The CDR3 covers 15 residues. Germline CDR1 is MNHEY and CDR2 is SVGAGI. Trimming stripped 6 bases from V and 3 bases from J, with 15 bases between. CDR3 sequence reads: CASSLGPSGYNEQFF. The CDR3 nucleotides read TGTGCCAGCAGCTTAGGGCCCAGCGGCTACAATGAGCAGTTCTTC.

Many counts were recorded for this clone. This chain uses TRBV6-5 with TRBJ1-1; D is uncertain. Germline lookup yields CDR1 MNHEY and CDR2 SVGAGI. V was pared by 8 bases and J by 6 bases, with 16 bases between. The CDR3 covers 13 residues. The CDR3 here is CASLPQSLAEAFF. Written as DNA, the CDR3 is TGTGCCAGCTTACCCCAGTCGCTAGCTGAAGCTTTCTTT.

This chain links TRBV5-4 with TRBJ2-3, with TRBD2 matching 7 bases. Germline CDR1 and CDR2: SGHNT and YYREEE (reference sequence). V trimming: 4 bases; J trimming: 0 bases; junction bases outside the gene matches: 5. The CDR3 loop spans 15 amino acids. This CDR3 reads CASSPATSSTDTQYF. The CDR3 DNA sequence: TGTGCCAGCAGCCCCGCGACTAGCAGCACAGATACGCAGTATTTT. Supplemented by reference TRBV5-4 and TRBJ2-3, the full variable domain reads ETGVTQSPTHLIKTRGQQVTLRCSSQSGHNTVSWYQQALGQGPQFIFQYYREEENGRGNFPPRFSGLQFPNYSSELNVNALELDDSALYLCASSPATSSTDTQYFGPGTRLTVL.

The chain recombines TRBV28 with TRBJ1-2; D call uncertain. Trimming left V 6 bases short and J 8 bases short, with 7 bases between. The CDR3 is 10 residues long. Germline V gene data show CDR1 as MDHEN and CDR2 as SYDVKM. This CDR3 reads CASRRVGYTF. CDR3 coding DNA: TGTGCCAGCAGGAGGGTCGGCTACACCTTC.

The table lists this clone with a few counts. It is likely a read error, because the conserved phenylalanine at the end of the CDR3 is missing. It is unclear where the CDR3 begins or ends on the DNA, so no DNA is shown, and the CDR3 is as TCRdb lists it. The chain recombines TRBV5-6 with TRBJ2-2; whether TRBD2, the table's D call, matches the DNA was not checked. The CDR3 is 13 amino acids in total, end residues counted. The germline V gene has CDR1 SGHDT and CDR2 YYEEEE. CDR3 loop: CASTLRMGWEMFL.

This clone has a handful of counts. The DNA for the CDR3 is TGCGCCAGCAGCCCTTCGGGTCAGCCCCAGCATTTT. This gives the protein CASSPSGQPQHF. The chain has TRBV5-1 and TRBJ1-5, with D hard to call. Germline CDR1 and CDR2: SGHRS and YFSETQ. V was trimmed by 4 bases and J by 6 bases, leaving 8 bases between them. This CDR3 has 12 amino acids.

This chain's CDR3 is CASGLVLADTQYF. The CDR3 DNA is TGTGCTAGTGGTTTGGTACTCGCAGATACGCAGTATTTT. The genes are TRBV12-5 and TRBJ2-3, with unresolved D. The CDR3 loop spans 13 amino acids. Germline V CDR1 and CDR2: LGHNT, FRNRAP. Trimming stripped 0 bases from V and 4 bases from J, with 5 bases between. The variable domain in full, completed from reference TRBV12-5 and TRBJ2-3, reads DARVTQTPRHKVTEMGQEVTMRCQPILGHNTVFWYRQTMMQGLELLAYFRNRAPLDDSGMPKDRFSAEMPDATLATLKIQPSEPRDSAVYFCASGLVLADTQYFGPGTRLTVL.

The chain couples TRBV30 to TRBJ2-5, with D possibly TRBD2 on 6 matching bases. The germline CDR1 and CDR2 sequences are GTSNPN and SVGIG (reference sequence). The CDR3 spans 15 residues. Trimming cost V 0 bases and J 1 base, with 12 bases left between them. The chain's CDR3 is CAWSVWGGIQETQYF. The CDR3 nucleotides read TGTGCCTGGAGTGTTTGGGGAGGAATCCAAGAGACCCAGTACTTC.

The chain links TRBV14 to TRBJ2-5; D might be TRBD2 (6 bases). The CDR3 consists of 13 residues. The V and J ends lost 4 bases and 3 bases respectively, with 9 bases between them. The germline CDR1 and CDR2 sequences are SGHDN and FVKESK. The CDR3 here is CASSRDLKETQYF. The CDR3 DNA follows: TGTGCCAGCAGCCGGGACTTAAAAGAGACCCAGTACTTC. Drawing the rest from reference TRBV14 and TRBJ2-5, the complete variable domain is EAGVTQFPSHSVIEKGQTVTLRCDPISGHDNLYWYRRVMGKEIKFLLHFVKESKQDESGMPNNRFLAERTGGTYSTLKVQPAELEDSGVYFCASSRDLKETQYFGPGTRLLVL.

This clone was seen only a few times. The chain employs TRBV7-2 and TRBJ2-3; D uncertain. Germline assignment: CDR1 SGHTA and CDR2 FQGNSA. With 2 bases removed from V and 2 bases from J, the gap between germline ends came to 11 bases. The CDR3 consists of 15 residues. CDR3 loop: CASSLISLTTDTQYF. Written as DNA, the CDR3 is TGTGCCAGCAGCTTAATCTCACTAACCACAGATACGCAGTATTTT. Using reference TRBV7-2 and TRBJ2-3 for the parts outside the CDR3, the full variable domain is GAGVSQSPSNKVTEKGKDVELRCDPISGHTALYWYRQSLGQGLEFLIYFQGNSAPDKSGLPSDRFSAERTGGSVSTLTIQRTQQEDSAVYLCASSLISLTTDTQYFGPGTRLTVL.

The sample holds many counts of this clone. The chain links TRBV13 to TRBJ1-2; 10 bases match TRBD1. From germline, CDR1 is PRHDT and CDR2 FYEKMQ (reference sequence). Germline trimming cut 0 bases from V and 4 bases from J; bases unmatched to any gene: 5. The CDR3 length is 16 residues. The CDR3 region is CASSLGDRGPGYGYTF. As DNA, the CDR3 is TGTGCCAGCAGCTTAGGAGACAGGGGGCCGGGCTATGGCTACACCTTC.

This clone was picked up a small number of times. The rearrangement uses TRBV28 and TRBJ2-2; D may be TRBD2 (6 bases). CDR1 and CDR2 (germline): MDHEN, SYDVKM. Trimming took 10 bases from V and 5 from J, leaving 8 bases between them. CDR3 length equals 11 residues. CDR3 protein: CATSGTGELFF. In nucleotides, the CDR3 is TGTGCCACCAGCGGGACCGGGGAGCTGTTTTTT.

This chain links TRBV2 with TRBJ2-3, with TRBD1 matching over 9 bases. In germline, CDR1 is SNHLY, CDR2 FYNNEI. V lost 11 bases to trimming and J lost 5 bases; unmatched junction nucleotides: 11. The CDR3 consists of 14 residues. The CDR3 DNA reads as TGTGCCGGGGGCCGGGACAGGGCGGTAGATACGCAGTATTTT. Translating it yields CAGGRDRAVDTQYF.

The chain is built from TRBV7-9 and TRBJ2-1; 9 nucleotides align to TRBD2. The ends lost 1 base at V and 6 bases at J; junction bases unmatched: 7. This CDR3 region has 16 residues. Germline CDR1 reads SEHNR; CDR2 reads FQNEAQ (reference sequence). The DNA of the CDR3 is TGTGCCAGCAGCTTAGTATCGCTAGCGGGAAGCAATGAGCAGTTCTTC. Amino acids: CASSLVSLAGSNEQFF.

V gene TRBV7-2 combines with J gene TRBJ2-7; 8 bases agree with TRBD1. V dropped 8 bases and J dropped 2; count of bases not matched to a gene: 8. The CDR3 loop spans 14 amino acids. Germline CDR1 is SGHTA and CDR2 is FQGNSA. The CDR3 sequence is CASSRDRTTYEQYF. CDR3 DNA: TGTGCCAGCTCCCGGGACAGGACAACCTACGAGCAGTACTTC.

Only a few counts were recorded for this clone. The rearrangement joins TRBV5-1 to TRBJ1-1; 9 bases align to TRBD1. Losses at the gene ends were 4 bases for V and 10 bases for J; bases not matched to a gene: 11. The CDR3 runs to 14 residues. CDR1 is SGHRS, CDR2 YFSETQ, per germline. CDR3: CASSAGQGGYRAFF. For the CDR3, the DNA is TGCGCCAGCAGCGCGGGACAGGGCGGATATCGAGCTTTCTTT.

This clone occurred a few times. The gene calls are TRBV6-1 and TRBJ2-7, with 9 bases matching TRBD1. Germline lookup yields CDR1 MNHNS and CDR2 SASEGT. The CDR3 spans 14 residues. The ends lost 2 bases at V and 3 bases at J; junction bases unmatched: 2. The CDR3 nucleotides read TGTGCCAGCAGTGAACCGGGACAGGGCTACGAGCAGTACTTC. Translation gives CASSEPGQGYEQYF.

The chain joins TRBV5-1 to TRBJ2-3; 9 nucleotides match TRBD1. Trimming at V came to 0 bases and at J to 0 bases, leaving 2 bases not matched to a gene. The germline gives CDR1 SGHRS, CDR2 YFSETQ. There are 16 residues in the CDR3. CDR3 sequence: CASSLEGQGSTDTQYF. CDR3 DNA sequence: TGCGCCAGCAGCTTGGAGGGACAGGGAAGCACAGATACGCAGTATTTT.

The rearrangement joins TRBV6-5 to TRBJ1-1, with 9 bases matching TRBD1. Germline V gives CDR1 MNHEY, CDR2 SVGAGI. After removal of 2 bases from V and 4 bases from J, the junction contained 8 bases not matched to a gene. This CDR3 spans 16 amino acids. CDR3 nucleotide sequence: TGTGCCAGCAGTTACCCGACAGGGGGGCAAGGCACTGAAGCTTTCTTT. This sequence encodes CASSYPTGGQGTEAFF.

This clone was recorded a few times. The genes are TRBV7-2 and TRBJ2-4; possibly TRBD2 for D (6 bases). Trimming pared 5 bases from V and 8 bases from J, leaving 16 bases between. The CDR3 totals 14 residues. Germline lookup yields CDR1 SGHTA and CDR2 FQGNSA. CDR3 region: CASSPRRGNDIQYF. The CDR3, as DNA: TGTGCCAGCAGCCCCAGGCGGGGAAACGACATTCAGTACTTC.

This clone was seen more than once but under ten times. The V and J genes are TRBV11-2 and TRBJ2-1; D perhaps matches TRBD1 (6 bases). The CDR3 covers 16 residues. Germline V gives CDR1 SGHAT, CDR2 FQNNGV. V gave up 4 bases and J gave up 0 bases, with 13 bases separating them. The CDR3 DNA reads TGTGCCAGCAGCTCGAACAGGGTCAGCTCCTACAATGAGCAGTTCTTC. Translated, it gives CASSSNRVSSYNEQFF.

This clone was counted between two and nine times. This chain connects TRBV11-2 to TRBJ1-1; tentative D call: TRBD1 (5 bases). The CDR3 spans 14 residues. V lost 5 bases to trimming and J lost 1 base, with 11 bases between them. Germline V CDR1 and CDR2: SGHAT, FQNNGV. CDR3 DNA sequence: TGTGCCAGCAGCACTCGAGGACAGAACACTGAAGCTTTCTTT. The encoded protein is CASSTRGQNTEAFF.

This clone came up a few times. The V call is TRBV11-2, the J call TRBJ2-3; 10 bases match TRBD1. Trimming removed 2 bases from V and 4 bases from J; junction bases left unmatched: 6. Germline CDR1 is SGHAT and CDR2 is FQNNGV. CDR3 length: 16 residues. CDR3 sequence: CASSLRPTGGADTQYF. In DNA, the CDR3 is TGTGCCAGCAGCTTACGGCCGACAGGGGGCGCAGATACGCAGTATTTT.

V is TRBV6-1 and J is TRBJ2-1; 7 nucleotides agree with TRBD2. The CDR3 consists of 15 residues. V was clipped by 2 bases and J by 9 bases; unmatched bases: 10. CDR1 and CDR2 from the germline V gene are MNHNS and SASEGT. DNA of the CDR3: TGTGCCAGCAGTGAAAATTCTGGGGAGGGGAGTGAGCAGTTCTTC. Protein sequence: CASSENSGEGSEQFF.

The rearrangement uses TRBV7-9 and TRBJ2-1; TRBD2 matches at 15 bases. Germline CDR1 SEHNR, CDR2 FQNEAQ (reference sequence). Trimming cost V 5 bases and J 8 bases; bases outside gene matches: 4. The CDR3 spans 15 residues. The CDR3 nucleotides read TGTGCCAGCAGCAGGGGACTAGCGGGAGGCGATGAGCAGTTCTTC. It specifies CASSRGLAGGDEQFF.